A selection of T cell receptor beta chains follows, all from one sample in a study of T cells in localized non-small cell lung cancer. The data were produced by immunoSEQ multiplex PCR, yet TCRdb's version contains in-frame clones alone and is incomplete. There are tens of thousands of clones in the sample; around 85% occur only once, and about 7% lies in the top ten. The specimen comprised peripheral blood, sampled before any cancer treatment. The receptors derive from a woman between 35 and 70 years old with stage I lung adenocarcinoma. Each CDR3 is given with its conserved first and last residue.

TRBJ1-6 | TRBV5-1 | CASSLAGGVSSPLHF
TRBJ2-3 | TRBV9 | CASGKGQGSDTQYF
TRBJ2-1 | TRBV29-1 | CSVGEAGGYNEQFF
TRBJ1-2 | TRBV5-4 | CASRAPTGRLGYTF
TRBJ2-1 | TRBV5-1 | CASSLVSVSQSEQFF
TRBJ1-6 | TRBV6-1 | CASSERGTGGSPLHF
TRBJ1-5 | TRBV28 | CASSSEGGMHQPQHF
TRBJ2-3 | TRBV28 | CASRERQLLSTDTQYF
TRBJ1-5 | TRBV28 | CASSSQGSLGNQPQHF
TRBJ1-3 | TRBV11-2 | CASSHYSGNTIYF
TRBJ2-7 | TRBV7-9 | CAGSRADRGSYEQYF
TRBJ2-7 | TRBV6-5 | CASSYRYDTVGTQYF
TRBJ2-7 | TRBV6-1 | CASSEGEAYEQYF
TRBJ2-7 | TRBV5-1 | CASSRDGQSLYEQYF
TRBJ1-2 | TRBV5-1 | CASSLGHRDLAYGYTF
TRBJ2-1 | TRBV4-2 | CASSQGADFPRFF
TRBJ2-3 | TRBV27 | CASTAGPGGPGDTQYF
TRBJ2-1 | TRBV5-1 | CASSFDSSYNEQFF
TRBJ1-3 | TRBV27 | CASSPRLASGNTIYF
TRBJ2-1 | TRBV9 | CASSGGTGRHEQFF
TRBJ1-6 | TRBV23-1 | CASSRGPRGSISYNSPLHF
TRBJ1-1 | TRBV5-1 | CASSLAGRSGAFF
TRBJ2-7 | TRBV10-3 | CAISDPGQGGYEQYF